These 2 T cell receptor beta chains were sequenced from one sample in a study of blood T cells in healthy people across ages. A second PCR, run for about 6 to 11 cycles, used a sample-barcoded 5' primer plus a J-beta primer mix. Each CDR3 protein gets one entry after TCRdb re-called the 5' RACE reads with MiXCR. The sample contains under 2,000,000 distinct CDR3 sequences, about 50% of which appear only once. The sequenced sample was blood. The receptors come from a woman aged 40 to 55 in good health.

The CDR3 spells CAINGQNNEKLFF. The CDR3 DNA reads TGTGCCATCAATGGACAGAATAATGAAAAACTGTTTTTT. V gene TRBV10-3 combines with J gene TRBJ1-4; D might be TRBD1 (6 bases). Germline V lookup: CDR1 ENHRY, CDR2 SYGVKD. V dropped 7 bases and J dropped 4 bases, with 10 bases sitting between them. CDR3 length equals 13 residues.

This clonotype occurred once. This rearrangement joins TRBV20-1 to TRBJ1-1, with D hard to call. The germline V and J ends were trimmed by 1 base and 12 bases, with 15 bases remaining between them. The CDR3 has 12 residues. CDR1 and CDR2 (germline): DFQATT, SNEGSKA (reference sequence). DNA of the CDR3: TGCAGTGCTAGAGTCCCCCAGGCGGCAACTTTCTTT. This translates into CSARVPQAATFF.